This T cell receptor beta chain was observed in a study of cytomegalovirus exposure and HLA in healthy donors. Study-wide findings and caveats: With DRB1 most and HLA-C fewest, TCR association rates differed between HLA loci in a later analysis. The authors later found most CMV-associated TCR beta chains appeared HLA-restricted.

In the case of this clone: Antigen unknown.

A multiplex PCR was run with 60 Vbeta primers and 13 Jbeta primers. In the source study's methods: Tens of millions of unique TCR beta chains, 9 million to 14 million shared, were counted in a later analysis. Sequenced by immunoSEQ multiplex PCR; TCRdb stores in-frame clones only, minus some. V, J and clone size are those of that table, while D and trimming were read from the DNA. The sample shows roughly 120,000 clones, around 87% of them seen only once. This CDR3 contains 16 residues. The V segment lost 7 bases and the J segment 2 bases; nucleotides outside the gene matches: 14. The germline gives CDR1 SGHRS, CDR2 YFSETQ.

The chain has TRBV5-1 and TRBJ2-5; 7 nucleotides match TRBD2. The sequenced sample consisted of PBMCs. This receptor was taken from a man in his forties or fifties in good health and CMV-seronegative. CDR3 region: CASGRDGLVDQETQYF. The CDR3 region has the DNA TGCGCCAGCGGACGGGACGGACTAGTAGATCAAGAGACCCAGTACTTC.